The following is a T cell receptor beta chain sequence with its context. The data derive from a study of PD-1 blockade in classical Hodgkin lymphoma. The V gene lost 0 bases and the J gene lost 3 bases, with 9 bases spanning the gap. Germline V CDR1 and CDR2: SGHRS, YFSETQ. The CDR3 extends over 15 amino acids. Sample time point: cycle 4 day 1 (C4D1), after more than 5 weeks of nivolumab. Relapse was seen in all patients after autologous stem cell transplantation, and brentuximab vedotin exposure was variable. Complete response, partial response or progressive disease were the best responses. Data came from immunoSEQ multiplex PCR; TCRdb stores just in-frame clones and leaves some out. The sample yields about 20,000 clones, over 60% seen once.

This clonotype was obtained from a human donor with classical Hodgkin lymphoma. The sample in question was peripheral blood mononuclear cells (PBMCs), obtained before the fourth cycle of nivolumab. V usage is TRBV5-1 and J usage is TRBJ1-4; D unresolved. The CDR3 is CASSLVGKSNEKLFF. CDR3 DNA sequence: TGCGCCAGCAGCTTGGTGGGGAAGTCTAATGAAAAACTGTTTTTT.